Below are 25 T cell receptor beta chains sequenced from a single sample in a study of blood T cell repertoires in COVID-19. Clones were sequenced by immunoSEQ multiplex PCR, and TCRdb holds only the in-frame ones, with some missing. Of 150,000 or so clones in the sample, roughly 80% were seen once. The specimen was PBMCs or T cells enriched from blood (not recorded which). The receptor set was obtained from a woman aged 40 to 50 with acute COVID-19.

This chain's CDR3 is CASRHWDTQYF. DNA for the CDR3: TGTGCCAGCAGGCACTGGGATACGCAGTATTTT. The gene calls are TRBV25-1 and TRBJ2-3; D is unclear. CDR1 is MGHDK, CDR2 SYGVNS, per germline. This CDR3 region has 11 residues. Trimming cost V 6 bases and J 6 bases, with 7 bases left between them.

This clone occurred a few times. The rearrangement uses TRBV3-1 (or the pseudogene TRBV3-2) and TRBJ1-2, with 11 bases matching TRBD1. The CDR3 covers 15 residues. Germline V gene lookup returns CDR1 LGHDT and CDR2 YNNKEL (reference sequence). V dropped 0 bases and J dropped 8; count of bases not matched to a gene: 5. CDR3 loop: CASSQEGQGAYGYTF. CDR3 DNA: TGTGCCAGCAGCCAAGAAGGACAGGGGGCCTACGGCTACACCTTC.

V is TRBV21-1 and J is TRBJ2-7; TRBD2 is taken as the D call from the table, unchecked against the DNA. TRBV21-1 is marked as a pseudogene. The CDR3 spans 16 residues. In DNA, the CDR3 is TGTGCCAGCAGCCCCTGGTCTAGCGGGGCCTCGGGCGAGCAGTACTTC. This encodes CASSPWSSGASGEQYF.

V usage is TRBV7-9 and J usage is TRBJ2-7; the D gene is possibly TRBD1 (5 bases). Trimming took off 4 bases at V and 9 bases at J, with 10 bases between the two ends. The germline CDR1 and CDR2 sequences are SEHNR and FQNEAQ (reference sequence). There are 11 residues in the CDR3. For the CDR3, the DNA is TGTGCCAGCAGCTCAAATGACAGGCAGTACTTC. Amino acids: CASSSNDRQYF.

This chain joins TRBV19 and TRBJ2-2; D possibly corresponds to TRBD2 (6 bases). Trimming took off 1 base at V and 6 bases at J, with 12 bases between the two ends. Germline V CDR1 and CDR2: LNHDA, SQIVND (reference sequence). This CDR3 contains 15 residues. The CDR3 DNA reads as TGTGCCAGTAGTATAGCATATGGAGGGCCCGGGGAGCTGTTTTTT. Translated: CASSIAYGGPGELFF.

This chain joins TRBV19 and TRBJ2-3; TRBD2 agrees at 8 bases. V dropped 8 bases and J dropped 3; count of bases not matched to a gene: 19. Germline V gives CDR1 LNHDA, CDR2 SQIVND (reference sequence). The CDR3 extends over 18 amino acids. CDR3 in amino acids: CASQKYYSRGGRTDTQYF. CDR3 sequence (DNA): TGTGCCAGTCAAAAATACTATTCCAGGGGCGGGAGGACAGATACGCAGTATTTT.

The genes are TRBV2 and TRBJ2-7; D possibly corresponds to TRBD2 (5 bases). V gave up 4 bases and J gave up 1 base, with 8 bases separating them. Germline CDR1 and CDR2: SNHLY and FYNNEI. CDR3 length equals 13 residues. DNA of the CDR3: TGTGCCAGCAGTGGTGAGCGGTCCTACGAGCAGTACGTC. Protein sequence: CASSGERSYEQYV.

The chain joins TRBV6-5 to TRBJ2-5; weak D call: TRBD2 (5 bases). The V end was cut by 7 bases, the J end by 3 bases, with 6 bases between. Germline V CDR1 and CDR2: MNHEY, SVGAGI. The CDR3 contains 11 residues. The DNA for the CDR3 is TGTGCCAGCAAGGAGGAAGAGACCCAGTACTTC. Translated, it gives CASKEEETQYF.

This clone was seen just once. J is TRBJ1-2 and V is TRBV28; 8 bases align to TRBD1. V lost 6 bases and J lost 3; bases outside the gene matches: 12. The CDR3 loop spans 16 amino acids. Per germline, CDR1 MDHEN and CDR2 SYDVKM. Written as DNA, the CDR3 is TGTGCCAGCAGGTCCATTTCGGACAGGGACTACTATGGCTACACCTTC. This codes for CASRSISDRDYYGYTF.

J is TRBJ2-1 and V is TRBV14; D may be TRBD2 (5 bases). CDR1 and CDR2 (germline): SGHDN, FVKESK. The CDR3 runs to 17 residues. V lost 4 bases and J lost 8, with 24 bases in between. The CDR3 DNA is TGTGCCAGCAGCCCCCGCGAGGGAGCTAGCATCGGCCATGAGCAGTTCTTC. Protein sequence: CASSPREGASIGHEQFF. The whole variable domain, filled in from reference TRBV14 and TRBJ2-1, reads EAGVTQFPSHSVIEKGQTVTLRCDPISGHDNLYWYRRVMGKEIKFLLHFVKESKQDESGMPNNRFLAERTGGTYSTLKVQPAELEDSGVYFCASSPREGASIGHEQFFGPGTRLTVL.

This chain links TRBV4-2 with TRBJ2-3; 10 bases map to TRBD2. The CDR3 extends over 15 amino acids. V lost 2 bases and J lost 7; bases outside the gene matches: 6. Germline lookup yields CDR1 LGHNA and CDR2 YNFKEQ. The CDR3 region has the DNA TGTGCCAGCAGCCAACTAGCGGGAGTGGTGAATACGCAGTATTTT. Translation gives CASSQLAGVVNTQYF.

This sequence joins TRBV21-1 and TRBJ1-5; the table's D gene call, TRBD1, was not cross checked with the DNA. TRBV21-1 is a known pseudogene. This CDR3 comprises 17 residues. CDR3 bases: TGTGCCAGCAGCAAAGCGGGGGACAGGGGTGACAATCAGCCCCAGCATTTT. Residues: CASSKAGDRGDNQPQHF.

This clone was counted only a few times. Other DNA sequences within the sample encode an identical CDR3. V usage is TRBV29-1 and J usage is TRBJ2-3, with D possibly matching TRBD1 (6 bases). The V end lost 3 bases, the J end lost 5 bases, and 9 bases lay between the germline ends. The CDR3 is 12 amino acids. CDR1 SQVTM and CDR2 ANQGSEA come from the germline V gene. The CDR3: CSVDRGLDTQYF. For the CDR3, the DNA is TGCAGCGTTGACAGGGGTTTAGATACGCAGTATTTT.

V usage is TRBV19 and J usage is TRBJ2-1, with TRBD2 identical over 12 bases. CDR3 length: 15 residues. CDR1 is LNHDA and CDR2 is SQIVND in the germline V gene (reference sequence). V shed 5 bases, J shed 5 bases, and the junction held 4 bases outside the gene matches. As DNA, the CDR3 is TGTGCCAGTAGTCTGACTAGCGGGAGTAACAATGAGCAGTTCTTC. This gives the protein CASSLTSGSNNEQFF.

The J gene is TRBJ2-7, the V gene TRBV4-2, with 7 bases aligning to TRBD2. CDR1 and CDR2 (germline): LGHNA, YNFKEQ. This CDR3 contains 13 residues. Losses at the gene ends were 0 bases for V and 7 bases for J; bases not matched to a gene: 3. In nucleotides, the CDR3 is TGTGCCAGCAGCCAAGATAACGGGGGGGAGCAGTACTTC. This translates into CASSQDNGGEQYF.

The rearrangement uses TRBV11-1 and TRBJ2-5; D possibly corresponds to TRBD2 (6 bases). The CDR3 runs to 14 residues. V was trimmed by 5 bases and J by 5 bases, leaving 15 bases between them. From germline, CDR1 is SGHAT and CDR2 FQDESV (reference sequence). The CDR3 sequence: CASSPRRAGETQYF. The CDR3, as DNA: TGTGCCAGCAGCCCACGGAGGGCCGGGGAGACCCAGTACTTC.

The chain uses TRBV9 and TRBJ2-3; TRBD2 agrees at 10 bases. CDR1 and CDR2 from the germline V gene are SGDLS and YYNGEE. CDR3 length equals 17 residues. V shed 1 base and J 2 bases; nucleotides not matched to a gene: 7. The CDR3 reads CASSVTGLADSTDTQYF. As DNA, the CDR3 is TGTGCCAGCAGCGTAACCGGACTAGCGGATTCCACAGATACGCAGTATTTT. The full variable domain, completed using reference TRBV9 and TRBJ2-3, is DSGVTQTPKHLITATGQRVTLRCSPRSGDLSVYWYQQSLDQGLQFLIQYYNGEERAKGNILERFSAQQFPDLHSELNLSSLELGDSALYFCASSVTGLADSTDTQYFGPGTRLTVL.

This clone turned up a few times. V and J are TRBV18 and TRBJ2-1; 8 nucleotides agree with TRBD2. The CDR3 is 13 residues long. CDR1 and CDR2 (germline): KGHSH, LQKENI. Trimming cost V 8 bases and J 7 bases; bases outside gene matches: 7. For the CDR3, the DNA is TGTGCCAGCGCGAAAGGGACTAGGAATGAGCAGTTCTTC. This encodes CASAKGTRNEQFF.

The rearrangement uses TRBV27 and TRBJ2-7, with 11 positions matching TRBD1. The length of the CDR3 is 15 residues. V was clipped by 5 bases and J by 6 bases; unmatched bases: 9. Per germline, CDR1 MNHEY and CDR2 SMNVEV (reference sequence). CDR3 nucleotides: TGTGCCAGCAGTAGGACAGGGGGCACCGGAGGCGAGCAGTACTTC. It encodes CASSRTGGTGGEQYF.

For the CDR3, the DNA is TGTGCCAGCAGCTTAATTGGACAGGGAAACTATGGCTACACCTTC. Its translation: CASSLIGQGNYGYTF. The chain carries TRBV7-9 and TRBJ1-2, with 8 positions matching TRBD1. The CDR3 contains 15 residues. The germline V gene encodes CDR1 SEHNR and CDR2 FQNEAQ (reference sequence). V shed 2 bases and J 2 bases; nucleotides not matched to a gene: 4.

V and J are TRBV29-1 and TRBJ1-2; 11 bases align to TRBD1. J gave up 8 bases and V 3 bases, and 8 bases lay outside the gene matches. The CDR3 runs to 14 residues. The V gene's germline CDR1 is SQVTM and CDR2 ANQGSEA. In nucleotides, the CDR3 is TGCAGCGTTGAGAAGGGACAGGGGGTCAGAGGCTACACCTTC. This gives the protein CSVEKGQGVRGYTF. The full variable domain, with the rest looked up from reference TRBV29-1 and TRBJ1-2, is SAVISQKPSRDICQRGTSLTIQCQVDSQVTMMFWYRQQPGQSLTLIATANQGSEATYESGFVIDKFPISRPNLTFSTLTVSNMSPEDSSIYLCSVEKGQGVRGYTFGSGTRLTVV.

The chain is built from TRBV7-3 and TRBJ2-5, with 8 bases aligning to TRBD2. The V segment lost 5 bases and the J segment 4 bases; nucleotides outside the gene matches: 12. The germline gives CDR1 SGHTA, CDR2 FQGTGA. This CDR3 has 16 amino acids. The CDR3 sequence: CASSPDGTRRTETQYF. The CDR3, as DNA: TGTGCCAGCAGCCCAGATGGGACTAGACGTACAGAGACCCAGTACTTC.

This rearrangement joins TRBV28 to TRBJ2-5; 9 bases are shared with TRBD2. The CDR3 has 16 residues. V shed 5 bases and J 5 bases; nucleotides not matched to a gene: 12. The germline CDR1 and CDR2 sequences are MDHEN and SYDVKM. The CDR3 region has the DNA TGTGCCAGCAGTCCGGGGGGAGCGGGAGGTTTGGAGACCCAGTACTTC. It is translated as CASSPGGAGGLETQYF.

The V gene is TRBV11-2, the J gene TRBJ2-1; weak D call: TRBD2 (6 bases). The germline gives CDR1 SGHAT, CDR2 FQNNGV. The length of the CDR3 is 13 residues. V was clipped by 4 bases and J by 9 bases, with 13 bases between them. CDR3 sequence: CASSSGLLTEQFF. The DNA for the CDR3 is TGTGCCAGCAGCTCGGGACTTCTTACTGAGCAGTTCTTC.

The gene calls are TRBV28 and TRBJ1-2, with D possibly being TRBD1 (5 bases). The CDR3 covers 14 residues. V lost 8 bases and J 4 bases, leaving 17 bases between the germline ends. Germline loops: CDR1 MDHEN, CDR2 SYDVKM. CDR3 sequence (DNA): TGTGCCAGCGGAGACGCGGGACTGGCCTATGGCTACACCTTC. This encodes CASGDAGLAYGYTF.